A selection of T cell receptor beta chains follows, all from one sample in a study of cytomegalovirus exposure and HLA in healthy donors. Profiled with immunoSEQ multiplex PCR; TCRdb holds only in-frame clones, not every one. The table has around 350,000 clones, roughly 85% seen once. The sample consisted of PBMCs. The receptors stem from a woman younger than 35 in good health and CMV-seronegative. CDR3s include the opening cysteine and the closing phenylalanine or tryptophan. The D gene is left open where the match is weak. Some rows have no size entry. The others give once, few or many, or a class for an expanded clone.

J gene	V gene	clone size	D gene	CDR3 DNA	CDR3 protein
TRBJ1-2	TRBV4-1	-	TRBD1	TGCGCCAGCAGCCAACCCAGGACAGGGTCCTCCTATGGCTACACCTTC	CASSQPRTGSSYGYTF
TRBJ2-7	TRBV6-5	-	TRBD1	TGTGCCAGCAGGTCCACAGGGGTGAGGGAGCAGTACTTC	CASRSTGVREQYF
TRBJ2-1	TRBV27	-	-	TGTGCCAGCAGTTTTGGGAGCTGGGATGAGCAGTTCTTC	CASSFGSWDEQFF
TRBJ1-5	TRBV28	-	-	TGTGCCAGCGGAGAGAACAATCAGCCCCAGCATTTT	CASGENNQPQHF
TRBJ2-1	TRBV18	-	TRBD2	TGTGCCAGCTCAGTACTAGCGGGGACCATCAATGAGCAGTTCTTC	CASSVLAGTINEQFF
TRBJ1-1	TRBV28	-	-	TGTGCCAGCAGTACGCCAGGACAGCGGGATGAAGCTTTCTTT	CASSTPGQRDEAFF
TRBJ2-1	TRBV9	-	TRBD2	TGTGCCAGCAGCGGCGGGAGGAGCAATGAGCAGTTCTTC	CASSGGRSNEQFF
TRBJ2-3	TRBV4-1	-	TRBD2	TGCGCCAGCAGCATGGGACTAGCGGGCCTCAGCACAGATACGCAGTATTTT	CASSMGLAGLSTDTQYF
TRBJ2-7	TRBV30	once	TRBD2	TGTGCCTGGAGTTATAGCGGGGGGACCTACGAGCAGTACTTC	CAWSYSGGTYEQYF
TRBJ2-3	TRBV13	once	TRBD2	TGTGCCACTCACAAGCGGGGGGGGAGCGTAGATACGCAGTATTTT	CATHKRGGSVDTQYF
TRBJ1-6	TRBV15	few	TRBD1	TGTGCCACCAGCTCTCGACAGGGAAGCTCACCCCTCCACTTT	CATSSRQGSSPLHF
TRBJ1-1	TRBV7-9	once	-	TGTGCCAGCAGCCACCGGGACAAGGAGGAAGCTTTCTTT	CASSHRDKEEAFF
TRBJ2-7	TRBV11-2	once	TRBD2	TGTGCCAGCAGCCAGGGGCTAGCGGGAGTCTACGAGCAGTACTTC	CASSQGLAGVYEQYF
TRBJ2-2	TRBV5-4	-	-	TGTGCCAGCAGCTTATGGGGGGGCCCGCTGAAGACCGGGGAGCTGTTTTTT	CASSLWGGPLKTGELFF
TRBJ2-7	TRBV2	-	TRBD2	TGTGCCAGCAGTGGATTTGGTAGCGGGGCCTACGAGCAGTACTTC	CASSGFGSGAYEQYF
TRBJ2-1	TRBV27	-	TRBD2	TGTGCCAGCAGTAGCCTACTAGCGGGCAGCTCCTACAATGAGCAGTTCTTC	CASSSLLAGSSYNEQFF
TRBJ1-4	TRBV2	-	-	TGTGCCAGCAGTCTGCAGGGCCGTACTAATGAAAAACTGTTTTTT	CASSLQGRTNEKLFF
TRBJ1-4	TRBV9	-	TRBD1	TGTGCCAGCAGCGGAACGACAGGGTCGGGAAAACTGTTTTTT	CASSGTTGSGKLFF
TRBJ2-7	TRBV2	few	-	TGTGCCAGCAGTCCGTCCTATACGGGCGAGCAGTACTTC	CASSPSYTGEQYF
TRBJ1-1	TRBV7-9	-	-	TGTGCCAGCAGCTTAGTGGGGCAGAGGACCATCTTGGGGACTGAAGCTTTCTTT	CASSLVGQRTILGTEAFF
TRBJ2-7	TRBV28	-	TRBD1	TGTGCCAGCAGTGAGAATATGGGACAGGGGGACGAGCAGTACTTC	CASSENMGQGDEQYF
TRBJ2-1	TRBV5-5	-	TRBD1	TGTGCCAGCAGCGAAGGACCGGGACAGGGGTACAATGAGCAGTTCTTC	CASSEGPGQGYNEQFF
TRBJ1-1	TRBV30	few	-	TGTGCCTGGACGCCGGGGGGCACTGAAGCTTTCTTT	CAWTPGGTEAFF
TRBJ2-7	TRBV4-1	-	-	TGCGCCAGCAGCCAAGATTTGACAGAGACTTCCTACGAGCAGTACTTC	CASSQDLTETSYEQYF
TRBJ2-7	TRBV7-6	few	-	TGTGCCAGCAGCTTAGATAGTGGCTACGAGCAGTACTTC	CASSLDSGYEQYF
TRBJ2-7	TRBV6-1	-	TRBD1	TGTGCCACCGGACAGGGGGCTAACGAGCAGTACTTC	CATGQGANEQYF
TRBJ2-7	TRBV7-8	-	TRBD2	TGTGCCAGCAGCGTGCTAGCGGGAGAGAGGCACGAGCAGTACTTC	CASSVLAGERHEQYF
TRBJ2-1	TRBV9	-	-	TGTGCCAGCAGCGTAGTCTGGGCTAACCCCAATGAGCAGTTCTTC	CASSVVWANPNEQFF
TRBJ1-1	TRBV7-2	-	-	TGTGCCAGCAGCATCGGACGGGAAATTATTGAAGCTTTCTTT	CASSIGREIIEAFF